Presented here are 26 T cell receptor beta chains from one specimen sequenced in a study of OX40 agonist ivuxolimab in advanced cancers. The method was immunoSEQ multiplex PCR; TCRdb's version includes in-frame clones alone and lacks a portion of them. The table lists about 79,000 clones, more than 90% of them singletons, with around 6.5% in the top ten. The sequenced sample was CD4+ or CD8+ T cells sorted from blood, obtained in a trial of the OX40 agonist ivuxolimab. The receptors here all came from an adult with an advanced solid tumor such as melanoma, head and neck, liver or kidney cancer.

This clone was counted only a few times. The chain is built from TRBV7-2 and TRBJ2-1; maybe TRBD2 (5 bases). CDR1 SGHTA and CDR2 FQGNSA come from the germline V gene. V was shortened by 5 bases and J by 15 bases, with 14 bases between the two germline ends. The CDR3 runs to 11 residues. The CDR3 DNA reads TGTGCCAGCAGCCCCTCTAGCTTTCTGTTCTTC. Translating it yields CASSPSSFLFF.

This chain links TRBV5-4 with TRBJ2-1, with 9 bases fitting TRBD2. Per the germline V gene, CDR1 is SGHNT and CDR2 is YYREEE (reference sequence). With 4 bases clipped from V and 5 bases from J, the junction kept 4 bases outside the gene matches. This CDR3 has 14 amino acids. This CDR3 reads CASSLGLADNEQFF. The CDR3 region has the DNA TGTGCCAGCAGCCTGGGACTAGCCGACAATGAGCAGTTCTTC.

Here the CDR3 DNA reads TGTGCCAGCAGCCGGTCAAGTCCGCGGGAGACCCAGTACTTC. This sequence encodes CASSRSSPRETQYF. The V gene is TRBV11-2, the J gene TRBJ2-5; no clear D gene. Per the germline V gene, CDR1 is SGHAT and CDR2 is FQNNGV. CDR3 size: 14 residues. V was trimmed by 5 bases and J by 5 bases, leaving 15 bases between them.

A single count supports this clone. The rearrangement uses TRBV29-1 and TRBJ1-6, with unresolved D. V gave up 4 bases and J gave up 3 bases, with 7 bases separating them. Germline V CDR1 and CDR2: SQVTM, ANQGSEA. The CDR3 covers 13 residues. CDR3 sequence reads: CSVGEVYNSPLHF. CDR3 in DNA: TGCAGCGTTGGTGAGGTCTATAATTCACCCCTCCACTTT. Filled out from reference TRBV29-1 and TRBJ1-6, the complete variable domain reads SAVISQKPSRDICQRGTSLTIQCQVDSQVTMMFWYRQQPGQSLTLIATANQGSEATYESGFVIDKFPISRPNLTFSTLTVSNMSPEDSSIYLCSVGEVYNSPLHFGNGTRLTVT.

V and J are TRBV5-1 and TRBJ2-3; a weak D match, TRBD2 (7 bases). V lost 0 bases and J 6 bases, leaving 14 bases between the germline ends. The germline CDR1 and CDR2 sequences are SGHRS and YFSETQ. This CDR3 contains 15 residues. The DNA for the CDR3 is TGCGCCAGCAGCTTGGCGGACGGGGGGCGGGATACGCAGTATTTT. Protein sequence: CASSLADGGRDTQYF.

This clone appeared once. The chain combines TRBV11-2 with TRBJ1-5; D gene unclear. From germline, CDR1 is SGHAT and CDR2 FQNNGV. V lost 1 base and J 2 bases, leaving 9 bases between the germline ends. This CDR3 is 15 amino acids long. The CDR3, as DNA: TGTGCCAGCAGCTTAGGTACTCAGGGCAATCAGCCCCAGCATTTT. Amino acids: CASSLGTQGNQPQHF.

The chain uses TRBV30 and TRBJ1-2; the D is unclear. CDR1 and CDR2 from the germline V gene are GTSNPN and SVGIG (reference sequence). The CDR3 consists of 11 residues. Trimming left V 5 bases short and J 8 bases short, with 12 bases between. CDR3 region: CAWASRMGYTF. CDR3 DNA: TGTGCCTGGGCATCCCGGATGGGCTACACCTTC.

The CDR3 region has the DNA TGTGCCAGCAGCGTAGGACTAGCTGAGGGCACCGGGGAGCTGTTTTTT. Its protein product is CASSVGLAEGTGELFF. This chain links TRBV9 with TRBJ2-2, with 7 bases aligning to TRBD2. The V segment lost 0 bases and the J segment 4 bases; nucleotides outside the gene matches: 6. Germline loops: CDR1 SGDLS, CDR2 YYNGEE. The CDR3 is 16 residues long.

The DNA of the CDR3 is TGTGCCATCAGTGGGGGACAGGGCAATCAGCCCCAGCATTTT. Translated: CAISGGQGNQPQHF. The V call is TRBV10-3, the J call TRBJ1-5, with 8 bases lining up with TRBD1. V lost 4 bases, J lost 2 bases, and 1 base stayed unmatched. The CDR3 sequence is 14 residues long. Germline values: CDR1 ENHRY, CDR2 SYGVKD.

This chain links TRBV7-2 with TRBJ1-1; 10 bases align to TRBD1. The CDR3 covers 18 residues. Germline assignment: CDR1 SGHTA and CDR2 FQGNSA. Germline trimming cut 5 bases from V and 4 bases from J; bases unmatched to any gene: 16. CDR3 protein: CASSQRGQGLSVITEAFF. CDR3 sequence (DNA): TGTGCCAGCAGCCAACGGGGACAGGGGTTATCTGTTATCACTGAAGCTTTCTTT.

The chain combines TRBV5-1 with TRBJ1-1, with unresolved D. CDR3 size: 12 residues. In germline, CDR1 is SGHRS, CDR2 YFSETQ. Trimming cost V 0 bases and J 7 bases, with 7 bases left between them. For the CDR3, the DNA is TGCGCCAGCAGCTTGGAAGGTTATGAAGCTTTCTTT. It encodes CASSLEGYEAFF.

This clone was seen just once. The chain joins TRBV7-3 to TRBJ2-1; TRBD2 agrees at 10 bases. The CDR3 has 13 residues. V was pared by 7 bases and J by 9 bases, with 6 bases of the junction left unmatched. Germline values: CDR1 SGHTA, CDR2 FQGTGA. In DNA, the CDR3 is TGTGCCAGCACCGCTAGCGGGAGTACTGAGCAGTTCTTC. Amino acids: CASTASGSTEQFF. The variable domain in full, completed from reference TRBV7-3 and TRBJ2-1, reads GAGVSQTPSNKVTEKGKYVELRCDPISGHTALYWYRQSLGQGPEFLIYFQGTGAADDSGLPNDRFFAVRPEGSVSTLKIQRTERGDSAVYLCASTASGSTEQFFGPGTRLTVL.

The J gene is TRBJ2-3, the V gene TRBV5-1, with 9 bases identical to TRBD1. Germline CDR1 and CDR2: SGHRS and YFSETQ. The CDR3 spans 15 residues. V trimming: 4 bases; J trimming: 2 bases; junction bases outside the gene matches: 5. CDR3: CASSPGQGYTDTQYF. For the CDR3, the DNA is TGCGCCAGCAGCCCGGGACAGGGATACACAGATACGCAGTATTTT.

This chain uses TRBV18 with TRBJ2-7; D may be TRBD1 (5 bases). Trimming shortened V by 0 bases and J by 2 bases, and 8 bases separated the two germline ends. This CDR3 comprises 14 residues. From germline, CDR1 is KGHSH and CDR2 LQKENI. CDR3 sequence reads: CASSPPAGPYEQYF. The CDR3, as DNA: TGTGCCAGCTCACCACCGGCAGGGCCCTACGAGCAGTACTTC.

The chain is built from TRBV10-1 and TRBJ1-1; 7 nucleotides agree with TRBD1. The CDR3 consists of 16 residues. Germline V gene data show CDR1 as WNHNN and CDR2 as SYGVQD (reference sequence). Trimming took 2 bases from V and 1 from J; bases not matched to a gene: 7. DNA of the CDR3: TGCGCCAGCAGTGAGAGTCGGACAGGTTGGAACACTGAAGCTTTCTTT. This sequence encodes CASSESRTGWNTEAFF.

V gene TRBV4-1 combines with J gene TRBJ1-5; D is ambiguous. V was trimmed by 2 bases and J by 0 bases, leaving 8 bases between them. Germline lookup yields CDR1 MGHRA and CDR2 YSYEKL. The CDR3 consists of 15 residues. CDR3 residues: CASSQLPISNQPQHF. As DNA, the CDR3 is TGCGCCAGCAGCCAACTCCCGATTAGCAATCAGCCCCAGCATTTT.

The chain combines TRBV5-5 with TRBJ2-3; TRBD2 matches 7 bases. The V gene's germline CDR1 is SGHKS and CDR2 YYEKEE (reference sequence). Losses at the gene ends were 3 bases for V and 0 bases for J; bases not matched to a gene: 4. This CDR3 spans 15 amino acids. Here the CDR3 DNA reads TGTGCCAGCAGCTCTCTAGCGGTCAGCACAGATACGCAGTATTTT. Amino acid sequence: CASSSLAVSTDTQYF.

This clone was recorded a few times. This sequence joins TRBV4-1 and TRBJ1-2, with TRBD1 matching 9 bases. Germline CDR1 reads MGHRA; CDR2 reads YSYEKL. The trim removed 1 base at V and 0 bases at J, leaving 6 bases unmatched. The CDR3 loop spans 17 amino acids. CDR3 bases: TGCGCCAGCAGCCAAGGGGGACAGGGCCTTTCTAACTATGGCTACACCTTC. This translates into CASSQGGQGLSNYGYTF.

The chain links TRBV11-3 to TRBJ2-1; 7 nucleotides match TRBD1. The V segment lost 0 bases and the J segment 7 bases; nucleotides outside the gene matches: 9. In germline, CDR1 is SGHNT, CDR2 YENEEA. The CDR3 totals 16 residues. Here the CDR3 DNA reads TGTGCCAGCAGCTTAGATAGCGTGCAGGGGGAAAATGAGCAGTTCTTC. It codes for CASSLDSVQGENEQFF.

This chain connects TRBV6-1 to TRBJ2-5; 9 positions match TRBD1. Germline V CDR1 and CDR2: MNHNS, SASEGT. The CDR3 length is 15 residues. V lost 6 bases, J lost 2 bases, and 7 bases stayed unmatched. CDR3 residues: CASSDDRGIQETQYF. In DNA form, the CDR3 reads TGTGCCAGCAGCGACGACAGGGGGATTCAAGAGACCCAGTACTTC.

J is TRBJ2-7 and V is TRBV28; 11 bases align to TRBD2. CDR1 is MDHEN, CDR2 SYDVKM, per germline. The CDR3 extends over 13 amino acids. V dropped 8 bases and J dropped 4; count of bases not matched to a gene: 4. The chain's CDR3 is CASARLAGYEQYF. The DNA for the CDR3 is TGTGCCAGCGCCCGACTAGCGGGATACGAGCAGTACTTC.

The chain joins TRBV27 to TRBJ2-1, with TRBD2 matching 9 bases. Trimming cost V 7 bases and J 2 bases; bases outside gene matches: 6. The CDR3 loop spans 15 amino acids. Germline CDR1 reads MNHEY; CDR2 reads SMNVEV (reference sequence). The CDR3 coding sequence is TGTGCCAGCACGAGAGCGGGAGGACCCTACAATGAGCAGTTCTTC. Its protein product is CASTRAGGPYNEQFF.

J is TRBJ2-1 and V is TRBV18; no reliable D call. Trimming pared 2 bases from V and 5 bases from J, leaving 13 bases between. The CDR3 is 15 residues long. Germline assignment: CDR1 KGHSH and CDR2 LQKENI. CDR3 nucleotides: TGTGCCAGCTCACCAATAGTGGGTGATCACAATGAGCAGTTCTTC. Translated, it gives CASSPIVGDHNEQFF.

As DNA, the CDR3 is TGTGCCAGCAGTGACAGACTCAATCAGCCCCAGCATTTT. Its translation: CASSDRLNQPQHF. The V and J genes are TRBV6-4 and TRBJ1-5; D call uncertain. This CDR3 is built from 13 residues. The germline V gene encodes CDR1 MRHNA and CDR2 SNTAGT. Trimming shortened V by 2 bases and J by 3 bases, and 5 bases separated the two germline ends.

The CDR3 DNA reads TGTGCCAGCAGCTTCACAATTAAAGGAAGCAGCACTGAAGCTTTCTTT. It encodes CASSFTIKGSSTEAFF. The chain combines TRBV5-5 with TRBJ1-1; unclear D gene. V gave up 2 bases and J gave up 4 bases, with 18 bases separating them. The CDR3 has 16 amino acids. Germline V gives CDR1 SGHKS, CDR2 YYEKEE (reference sequence).

The V call is TRBV14, the J call TRBJ2-4; the match to TRBD2 covers 11 bases. Germline V gene data show CDR1 as SGHDN and CDR2 as FVKESK. This CDR3 spans 22 amino acids. After removal of 1 base from V and 6 bases from J, the junction contained 23 bases not matched to a gene. CDR3 loop: CASSQAPWGTSGTHRWGNIQYF. In DNA, the CDR3 is TGTGCCAGCAGCCAAGCCCCCTGGGGGACTAGCGGTACCCATCGTTGGGGAAACATTCAGTACTTC.